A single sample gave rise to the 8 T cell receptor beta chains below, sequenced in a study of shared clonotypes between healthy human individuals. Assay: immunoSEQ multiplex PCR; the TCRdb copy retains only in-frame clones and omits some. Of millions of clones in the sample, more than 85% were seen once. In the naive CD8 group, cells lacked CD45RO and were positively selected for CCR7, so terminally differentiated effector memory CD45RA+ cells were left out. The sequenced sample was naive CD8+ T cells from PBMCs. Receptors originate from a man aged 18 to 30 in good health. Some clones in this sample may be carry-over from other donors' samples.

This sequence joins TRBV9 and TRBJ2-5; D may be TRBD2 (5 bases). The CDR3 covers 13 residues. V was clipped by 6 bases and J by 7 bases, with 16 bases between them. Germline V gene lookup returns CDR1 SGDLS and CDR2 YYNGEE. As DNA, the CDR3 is TGTGCCAGCACCGTTGGAGGTAAAGGGACCCAGTACTTC. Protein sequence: CASTVGGKGTQYF. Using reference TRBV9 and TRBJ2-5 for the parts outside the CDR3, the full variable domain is DSGVTQTPKHLITATGQRVTLRCSPRSGDLSVYWYQQSLDQGLQFLIQYYNGEERAKGNILERFSAQQFPDLHSELNLSSLELGDSALYFCASTVGGKGTQYFGPGTRLLVL.

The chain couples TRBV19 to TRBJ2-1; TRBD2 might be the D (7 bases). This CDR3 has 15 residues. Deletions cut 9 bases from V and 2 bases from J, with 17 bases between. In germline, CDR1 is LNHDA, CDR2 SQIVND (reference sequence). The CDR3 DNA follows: TGTGCCAGCCAGGGGCGGGGGTTGGCCTACAATGAGCAGTTCTTC. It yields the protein CASQGRGLAYNEQFF.

CDR3 region: CASSEPGSYNEQFF. The CDR3, as DNA: TGCGCCAGCAGTGAGCCGGGCTCCTACAATGAGCAGTTCTTC. The J gene is TRBJ2-1, the V gene TRBV10-2; D not resolved. Trimming left V 2 bases short and J 0 bases short, with 5 bases between. The CDR3 is 14 residues long. Germline V gene data show CDR1 as WSHSY and CDR2 as SAAADI.

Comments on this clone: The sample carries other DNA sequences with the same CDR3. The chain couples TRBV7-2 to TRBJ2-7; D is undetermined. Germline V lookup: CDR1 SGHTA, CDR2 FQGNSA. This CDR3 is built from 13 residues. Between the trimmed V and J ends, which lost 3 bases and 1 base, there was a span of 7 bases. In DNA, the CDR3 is TGTGCCAGCAGCTTGAAGGGATCCTACGAGCAGTACTTC. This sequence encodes CASSLKGSYEQYF.

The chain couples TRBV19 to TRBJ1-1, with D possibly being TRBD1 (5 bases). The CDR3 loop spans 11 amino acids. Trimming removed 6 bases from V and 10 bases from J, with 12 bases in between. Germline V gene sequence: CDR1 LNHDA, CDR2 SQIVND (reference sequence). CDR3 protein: CASSRGIGAFF. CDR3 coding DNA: TGTGCCAGTAGCCGGGGGATTGGAGCTTTCTTT.

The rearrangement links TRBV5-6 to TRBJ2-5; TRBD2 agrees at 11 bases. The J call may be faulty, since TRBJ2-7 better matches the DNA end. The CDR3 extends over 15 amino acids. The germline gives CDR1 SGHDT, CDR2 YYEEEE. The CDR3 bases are TGTGCCAGCAGCTTGGGACTAGCGGGGTCCTACGAGCAGTACTTC. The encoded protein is CASSLGLAGSYEQYF.

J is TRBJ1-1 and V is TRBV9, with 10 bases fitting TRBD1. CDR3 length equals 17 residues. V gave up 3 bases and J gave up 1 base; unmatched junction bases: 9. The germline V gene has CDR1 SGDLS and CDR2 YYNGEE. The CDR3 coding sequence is TGTGCCAGCAGCGGCTTTTACGACAGGGGGCCGAACACTGAAGCTTTCTTT. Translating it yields CASSGFYDRGPNTEAFF.

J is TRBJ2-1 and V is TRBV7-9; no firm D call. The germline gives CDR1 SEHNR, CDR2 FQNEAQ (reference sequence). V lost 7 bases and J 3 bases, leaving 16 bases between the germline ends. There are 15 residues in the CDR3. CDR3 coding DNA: TGTGCCAGCAAAACAAGGACCCTCGACTACAATGAGCAGTTCTTC. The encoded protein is CASKTRTLDYNEQFF.